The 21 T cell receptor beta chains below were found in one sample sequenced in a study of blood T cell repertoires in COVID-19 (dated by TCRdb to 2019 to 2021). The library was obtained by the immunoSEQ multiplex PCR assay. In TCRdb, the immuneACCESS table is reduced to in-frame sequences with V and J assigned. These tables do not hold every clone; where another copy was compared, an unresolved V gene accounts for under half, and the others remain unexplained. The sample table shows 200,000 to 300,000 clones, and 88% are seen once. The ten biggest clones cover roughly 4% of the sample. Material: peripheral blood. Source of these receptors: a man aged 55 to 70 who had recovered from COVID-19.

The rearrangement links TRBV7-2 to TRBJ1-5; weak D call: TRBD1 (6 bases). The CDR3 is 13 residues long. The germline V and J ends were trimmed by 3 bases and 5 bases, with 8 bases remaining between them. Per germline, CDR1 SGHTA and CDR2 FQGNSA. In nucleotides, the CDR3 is TGTGCCAGCAGCTTCTCAGGGGATCAGCCCCAGCATTTT. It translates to CASSFSGDQPQHF. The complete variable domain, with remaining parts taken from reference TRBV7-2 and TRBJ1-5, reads GAGVSQSPSNKVTEKGKDVELRCDPISGHTALYWYRQSLGQGLEFLIYFQGNSAPDKSGLPSDRFSAERTGGSVSTLTIQRTQQEDSAVYLCASSFSGDQPQHFGDGTRLSIL.

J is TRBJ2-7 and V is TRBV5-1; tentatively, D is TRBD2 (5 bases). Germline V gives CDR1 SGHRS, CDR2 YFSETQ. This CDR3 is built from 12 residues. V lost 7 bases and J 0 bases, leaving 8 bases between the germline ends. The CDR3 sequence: CASPRGSYEQYF. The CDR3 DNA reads TGCGCCAGCCCCCGGGGCTCCTACGAGCAGTACTTC.

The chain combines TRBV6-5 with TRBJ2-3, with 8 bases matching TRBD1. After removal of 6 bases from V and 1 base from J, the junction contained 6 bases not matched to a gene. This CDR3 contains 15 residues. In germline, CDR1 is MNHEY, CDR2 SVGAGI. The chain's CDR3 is CASSRGTGGTDTQYF. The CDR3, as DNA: TGTGCCAGCAGCCGTGGGACAGGCGGCACAGATACGCAGTATTTT.

The chain's CDR3 is CASSLEGQSGELFF. The DNA of the CDR3 is TGCGCCAGCAGCTTGGAGGGACAGTCCGGGGAGCTGTTTTTT. The chain links TRBV5-1 to TRBJ2-2; TRBD1 agrees at 7 bases. The CDR3 has 14 amino acids. With V trimmed by 0 bases and J by 6 bases, 2 bases remained unmatched. Germline loops: CDR1 SGHRS, CDR2 YFSETQ.

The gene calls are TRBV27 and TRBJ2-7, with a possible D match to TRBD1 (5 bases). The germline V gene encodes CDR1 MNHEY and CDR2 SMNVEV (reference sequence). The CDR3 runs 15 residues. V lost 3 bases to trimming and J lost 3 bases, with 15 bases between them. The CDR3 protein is CASSLTAGPNYEQYF. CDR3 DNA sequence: TGTGCCAGCAGTTTGACAGCAGGGCCCAACTACGAGCAGTACTTC.

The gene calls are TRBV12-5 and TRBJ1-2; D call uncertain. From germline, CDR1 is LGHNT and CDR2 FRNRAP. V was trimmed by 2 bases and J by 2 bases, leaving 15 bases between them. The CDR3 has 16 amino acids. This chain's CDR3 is CASGLIRVQLNYGYTF. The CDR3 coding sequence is TGTGCTAGTGGTTTGATCCGCGTACAGCTGAACTATGGCTACACCTTC.

The CDR3 DNA follows: TGTGCCAGCAGCCATTCAGGGGGGTCGGGGAACAATGAGCAGTTCTTC. It encodes CASSHSGGSGNNEQFF. The chain is built from TRBV3-1 (or the pseudogene TRBV3-2) and TRBJ2-1, with a possible D match to TRBD1 (7 bases). The length of the CDR3 is 16 residues. V lost 3 bases, J lost 5 bases, and 17 bases lay in between. Germline V gene sequence: CDR1 LGHDT, CDR2 YNNKEL (reference sequence).

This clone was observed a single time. The CDR3 reads CSVDAGTGEETQYF. The CDR3 DNA follows: TGCAGCGTTGATGCGGGAACAGGGGAAGAGACCCAGTACTTC. V gene TRBV29-1 combines with J gene TRBJ2-5; perhaps TRBD1 as D (7 bases). The CDR3 sequence is 14 residues long. Germline V CDR1 and CDR2: SQVTM, ANQGSEA. V was clipped by 3 bases and J by 3 bases, with 14 bases between them.

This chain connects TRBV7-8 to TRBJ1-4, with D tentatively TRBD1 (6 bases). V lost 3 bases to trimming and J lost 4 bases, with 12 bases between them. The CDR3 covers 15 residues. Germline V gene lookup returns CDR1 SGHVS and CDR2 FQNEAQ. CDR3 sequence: CASSLPRGNNEKLFF. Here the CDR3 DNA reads TGTGCCAGCAGCTTGCCAAGGGGGAATAATGAAAAACTGTTTTTT. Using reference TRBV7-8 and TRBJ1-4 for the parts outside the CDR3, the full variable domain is GAGVSQSPRYKVAKRGQDVALRCDPISGHVSLFWYQQALGQGPEFLTYFQNEAQLDKSGLPSDRFFAERPEGSVSTLKIQRTQQEDSAVYLCASSLPRGNNEKLFFGSGTQLSVL.

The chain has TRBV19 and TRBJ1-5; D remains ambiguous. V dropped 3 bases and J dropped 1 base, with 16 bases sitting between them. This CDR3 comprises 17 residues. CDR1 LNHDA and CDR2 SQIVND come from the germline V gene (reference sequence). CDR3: CASSINSGSLSNQPQHF. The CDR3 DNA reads TGTGCCAGTAGTATCAACAGTGGGAGCTTAAGCAATCAGCCCCAGCATTTT. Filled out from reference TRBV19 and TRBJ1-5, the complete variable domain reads DGGITQSPKYLFRKEGQNVTLSCEQNLNHDAMYWYRQDPGQGLRLIYYSQIVNDFQKGDIAEGYSVSREKKESFPLTVTSAQKNPTAFYLCASSINSGSLSNQPQHFGDGTRLSIL.

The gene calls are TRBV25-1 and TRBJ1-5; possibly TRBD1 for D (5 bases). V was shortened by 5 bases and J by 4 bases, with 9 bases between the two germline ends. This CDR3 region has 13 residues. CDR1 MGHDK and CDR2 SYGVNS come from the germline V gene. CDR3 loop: CASSSQGNQPQHF. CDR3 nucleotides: TGTGCCAGCAGTAGTCAGGGTAATCAGCCCCAGCATTTT.

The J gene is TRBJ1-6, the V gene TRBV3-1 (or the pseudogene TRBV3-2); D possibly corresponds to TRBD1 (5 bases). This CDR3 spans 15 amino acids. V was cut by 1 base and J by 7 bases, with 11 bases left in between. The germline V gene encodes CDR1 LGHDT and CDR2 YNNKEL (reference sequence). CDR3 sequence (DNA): TGTGCCAGCAGCCAAGCGGCAGGGTGGAATTCACCCCTCCACTTT. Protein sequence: CASSQAAGWNSPLHF.

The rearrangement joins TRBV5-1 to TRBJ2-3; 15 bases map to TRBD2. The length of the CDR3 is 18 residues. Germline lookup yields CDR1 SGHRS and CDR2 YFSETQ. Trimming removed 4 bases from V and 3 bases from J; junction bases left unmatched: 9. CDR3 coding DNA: TGCGCCAGCAGCCCAAGGACTAGCGGGGGGGCCCCGACAGATACGCAGTATTTT. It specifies CASSPRTSGGAPTDTQYF. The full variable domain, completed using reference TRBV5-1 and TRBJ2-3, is KAGVTQTPRYLIKTRGQQVTLSCSPISGHRSVSWYQQTPGQGLQFLFEYFSETQRNKGNFPGRFSGRQFSNSRSEMNVSTLELGDSALYLCASSPRTSGGAPTDTQYFGPGTRLTVL.

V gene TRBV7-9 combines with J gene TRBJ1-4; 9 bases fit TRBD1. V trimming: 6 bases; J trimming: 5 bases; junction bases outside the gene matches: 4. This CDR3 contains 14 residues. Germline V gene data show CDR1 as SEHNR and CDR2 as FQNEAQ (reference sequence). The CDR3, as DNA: TGTGCCAGCAGACAGACAGGGGGGAATGAAAAACTGTTTTTT. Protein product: CASRQTGGNEKLFF.

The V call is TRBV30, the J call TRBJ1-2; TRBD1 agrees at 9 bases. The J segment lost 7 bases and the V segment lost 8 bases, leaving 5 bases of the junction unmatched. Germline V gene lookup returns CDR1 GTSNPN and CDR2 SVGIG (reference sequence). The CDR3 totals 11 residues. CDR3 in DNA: TGTGCCGAAACAGGGGGCGGTGGCTACACCTTC. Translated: CAETGGGGYTF.

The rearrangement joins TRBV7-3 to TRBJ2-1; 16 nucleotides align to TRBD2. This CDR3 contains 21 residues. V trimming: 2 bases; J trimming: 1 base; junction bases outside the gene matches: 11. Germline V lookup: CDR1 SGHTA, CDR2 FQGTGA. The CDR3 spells CASSLHPRGTSGGASYNEQFF. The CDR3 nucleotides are TGTGCCAGCAGCTTACACCCCCGGGGGACTAGCGGGGGGGCATCCTACAATGAGCAGTTCTTC.

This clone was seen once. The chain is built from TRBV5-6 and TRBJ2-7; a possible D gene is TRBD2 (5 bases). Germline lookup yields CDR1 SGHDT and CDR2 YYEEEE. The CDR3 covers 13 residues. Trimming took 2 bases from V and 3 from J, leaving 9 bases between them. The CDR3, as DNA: TGTGCCAGCAGCTTCGGGGAATACTACGAGCAGTACTTC. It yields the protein CASSFGEYYEQYF.

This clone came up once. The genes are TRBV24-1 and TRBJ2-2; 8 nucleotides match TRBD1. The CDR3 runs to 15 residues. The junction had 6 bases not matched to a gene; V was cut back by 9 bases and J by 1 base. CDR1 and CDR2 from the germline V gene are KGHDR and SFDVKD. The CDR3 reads CATQETGGNTGELFF. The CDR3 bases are TGTGCCACCCAGGAAACAGGGGGGAACACCGGGGAGCTGTTTTTT.

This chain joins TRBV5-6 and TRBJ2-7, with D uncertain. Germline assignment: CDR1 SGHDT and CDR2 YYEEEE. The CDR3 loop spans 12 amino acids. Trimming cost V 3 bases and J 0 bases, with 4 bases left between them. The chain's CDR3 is CASSWSSYEQYF. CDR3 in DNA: TGTGCCAGCAGCTGGAGCTCCTACGAGCAGTACTTC.

The CDR3 sequence is CASTLPKGVSDGYTF. The CDR3 bases are TGTGCCAGCACCCTCCCTAAGGGGGTTTCAGATGGCTACACCTTC. The chain carries TRBV6-5 and TRBJ1-2; D may be TRBD1 (6 bases). The CDR3 runs 15 residues. V was cut by 7 bases and J by 6 bases, with 21 bases left in between. The V gene's germline CDR1 is MNHEY and CDR2 SVGAGI.

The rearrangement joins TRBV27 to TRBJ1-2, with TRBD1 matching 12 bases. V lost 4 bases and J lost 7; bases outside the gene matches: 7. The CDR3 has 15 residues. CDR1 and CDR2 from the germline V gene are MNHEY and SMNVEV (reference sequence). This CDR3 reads CASSSSGTGGFGYTF. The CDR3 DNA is TGTGCCAGCAGTTCCTCCGGGACAGGGGGCTTTGGCTACACCTTC.